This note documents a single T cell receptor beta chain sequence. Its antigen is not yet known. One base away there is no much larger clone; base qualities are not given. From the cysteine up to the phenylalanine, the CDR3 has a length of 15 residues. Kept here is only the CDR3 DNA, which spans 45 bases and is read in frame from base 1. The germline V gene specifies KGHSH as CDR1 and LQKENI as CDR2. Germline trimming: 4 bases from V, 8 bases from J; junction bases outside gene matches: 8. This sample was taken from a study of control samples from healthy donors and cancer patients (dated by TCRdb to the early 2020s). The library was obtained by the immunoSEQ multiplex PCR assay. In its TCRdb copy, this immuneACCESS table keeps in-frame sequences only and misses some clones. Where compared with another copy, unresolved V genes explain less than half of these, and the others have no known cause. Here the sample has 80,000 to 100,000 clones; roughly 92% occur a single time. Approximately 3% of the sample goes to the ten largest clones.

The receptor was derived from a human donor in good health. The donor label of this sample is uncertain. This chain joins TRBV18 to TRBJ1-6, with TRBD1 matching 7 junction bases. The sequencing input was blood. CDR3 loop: CASSQGQEGYSPLHF. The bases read TGTGCCAGCTCACAAGGACAGGAAGGTTATTCACCCCTCCACTTT.